This paragraph reports one TCR beta chain. Its target is not known. The time point was: newly diagnosed GD, antithyroid drugs for less than 3 months. There was RNA extracted from PBMCs, and the TCR library was made from it. Arm-PCR of CDR3 regions and iRepertoire HTBI primers were the basis on which TCR beta libraries were built. Authors' methods: Looking across samples, the authors found about 62 TRBV and 14 to 15 TRBJ segments. MiXCR was run by TCRdb on the multiplex PCR reads, yielding one entry per CDR3 protein. These V and J calls originate from TCRdb's pipeline instead of the authors' own analysis. This sample has 420,000 or so distinct CDR3 sequences, with 16% found just once. This sample is part of a study of regulatory T cells in long-lasting Graves disease. The study, taken as a whole, reports: Newly diagnosed patients had higher TCR diversity than persistent Graves' patients did.

The same specimen was also included in a second study, on T cells in Graves' hyperthyroidism and ophthalmopathy. That source reports: RT-PCR in the first round (using the HTBI primer set) targeted the TCR CDR3. A 13 V-J model separated ophthalmopathy from stable hyperthyroidism.

The material was peripheral blood mononuclear cells (PBMCs), obtained at new diagnosis, from a patient treated with antithyroid drugs. This TCR was sampled from a woman aged 18-30 years with Graves disease.

The CDR3 DNA follows: TGTGCCAGCAGTTACTCGATAAGCGGGATAAACACCGGGGAGCTGTTTTTT. The encoded protein is CASSYSISGINTGELFF. The chain joins TRBV6-5 to TRBJ2-2; TRBD2 matches at 7 bases. CDR1 is MNHEY, CDR2 SVGAGI, per germline. The CDR3 runs 17 residues. The J segment lost 2 bases and the V segment lost 0 bases, leaving 6 bases of the junction unmatched.